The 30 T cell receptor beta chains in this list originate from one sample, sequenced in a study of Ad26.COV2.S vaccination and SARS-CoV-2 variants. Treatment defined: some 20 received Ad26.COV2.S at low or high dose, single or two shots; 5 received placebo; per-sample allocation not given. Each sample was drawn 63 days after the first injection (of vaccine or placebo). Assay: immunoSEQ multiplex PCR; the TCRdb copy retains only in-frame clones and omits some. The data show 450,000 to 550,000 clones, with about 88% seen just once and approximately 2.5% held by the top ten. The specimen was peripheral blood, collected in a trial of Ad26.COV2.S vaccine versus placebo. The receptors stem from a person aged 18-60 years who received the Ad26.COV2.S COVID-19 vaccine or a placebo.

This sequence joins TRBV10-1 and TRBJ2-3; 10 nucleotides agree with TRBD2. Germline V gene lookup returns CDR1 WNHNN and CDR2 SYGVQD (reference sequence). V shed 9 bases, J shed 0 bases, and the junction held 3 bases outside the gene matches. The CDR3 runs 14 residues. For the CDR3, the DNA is TGCGCCAGGATAGCGGGGGGTAGCACAGATACGCAGTATTTT. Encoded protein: CARIAGGSTDTQYF.

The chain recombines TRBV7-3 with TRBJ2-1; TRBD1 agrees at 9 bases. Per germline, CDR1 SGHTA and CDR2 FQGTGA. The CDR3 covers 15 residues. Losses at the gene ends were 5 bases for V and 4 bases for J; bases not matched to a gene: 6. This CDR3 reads CASSRTGTGYNEQFF. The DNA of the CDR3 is TGTGCCAGCAGCCGGACCGGGACAGGGTACAATGAGCAGTTCTTC.

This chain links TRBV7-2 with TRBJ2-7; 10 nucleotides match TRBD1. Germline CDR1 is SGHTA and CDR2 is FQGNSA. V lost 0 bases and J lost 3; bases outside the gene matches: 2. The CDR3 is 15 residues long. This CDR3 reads CASSLAGQGNYEQYF. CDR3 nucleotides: TGTGCCAGCAGCTTAGCGGGACAGGGGAACTACGAGCAGTACTTC. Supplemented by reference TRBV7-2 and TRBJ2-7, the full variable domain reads GAGVSQSPSNKVTEKGKDVELRCDPISGHTALYWYRQSLGQGLEFLIYFQGNSAPDKSGLPSDRFSAERTGGSVSTLTIQRTQQEDSAVYLCASSLAGQGNYEQYFGPGTRLTVT.

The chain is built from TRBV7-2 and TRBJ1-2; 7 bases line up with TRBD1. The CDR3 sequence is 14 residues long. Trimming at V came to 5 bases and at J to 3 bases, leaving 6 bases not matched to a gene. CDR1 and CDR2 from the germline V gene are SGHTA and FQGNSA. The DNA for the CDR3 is TGTGCCAGCAGCGGAGCAGGGGGTTACTATGGCTACACCTTC. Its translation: CASSGAGGYYGYTF.

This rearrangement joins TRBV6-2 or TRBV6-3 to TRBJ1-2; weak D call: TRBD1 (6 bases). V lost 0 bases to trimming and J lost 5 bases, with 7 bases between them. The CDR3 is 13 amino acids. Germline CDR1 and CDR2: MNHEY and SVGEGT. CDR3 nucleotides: TGTGCCAGCAGTTACTCAGGGGGGTATGGCTACACCTTC. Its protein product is CASSYSGGYGYTF.

The CDR3 nucleotides are TGCGCCAGCAGCCAAGCAACTTACAGGGTAAACTCTGGAAACACCATATATTTT. This encodes CASSQATYRVNSGNTIYF. The chain carries TRBV4-1 and TRBJ1-3; tentative D call: TRBD1 (6 bases). Trimming took off 1 base at V and 0 bases at J, with 16 bases between the two ends. Germline CDR1 is MGHRA and CDR2 is YSYEKL. The CDR3 has 18 residues.

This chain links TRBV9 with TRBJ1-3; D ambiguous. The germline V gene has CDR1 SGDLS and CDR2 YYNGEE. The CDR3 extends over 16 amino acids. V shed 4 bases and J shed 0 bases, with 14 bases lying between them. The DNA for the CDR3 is TGTGCCAGCAGCTTCTCTGGAGGAAACTCTGGAAACACCATATATTTT. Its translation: CASSFSGGNSGNTIYF.

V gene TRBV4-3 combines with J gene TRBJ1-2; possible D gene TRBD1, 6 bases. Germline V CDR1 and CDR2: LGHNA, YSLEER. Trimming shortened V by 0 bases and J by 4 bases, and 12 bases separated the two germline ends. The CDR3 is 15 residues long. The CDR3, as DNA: TGCGCCAGCAGCCAAGAGAGGGGGGTCAGCTATGGCTACACCTTC. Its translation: CASSQERGVSYGYTF.

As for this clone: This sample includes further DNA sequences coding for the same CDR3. The CDR3 nucleotides are TGTGCCAGCAGCGTAGGGGACAACTCTGGGGCCAACGTCCTGACTTTC. This codes for CASSVGDNSGANVLTF. This chain links TRBV9 with TRBJ2-6; maybe TRBD1 (6 bases). V lost 0 bases, J lost 0 bases, and 7 bases lay in between. The CDR3 covers 16 residues. The germline V gene encodes CDR1 SGDLS and CDR2 YYNGEE.

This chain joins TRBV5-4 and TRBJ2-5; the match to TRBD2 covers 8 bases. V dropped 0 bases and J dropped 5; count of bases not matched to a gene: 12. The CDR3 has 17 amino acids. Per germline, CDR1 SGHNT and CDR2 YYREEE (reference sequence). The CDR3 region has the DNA TGTGCCAGCAGCTTGGCCAGGGGACTAGTTTATGCGGAGACCCAGTACTTC. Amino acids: CASSLARGLVYAETQYF.

CDR3 loop: CASSHTRTDHYGYTF. The CDR3 DNA reads as TGTGCCAGCAGCCATACCCGGACAGATCACTATGGCTACACCTTC. The genes are TRBV7-9 and TRBJ1-2, with D perhaps matching TRBD1 (6 bases). CDR1 and CDR2 (germline): SEHNR, FQNEAQ (reference sequence). The CDR3 length is 15 residues. The germline V and J ends were trimmed by 5 bases and 3 bases, with 16 bases remaining between them.

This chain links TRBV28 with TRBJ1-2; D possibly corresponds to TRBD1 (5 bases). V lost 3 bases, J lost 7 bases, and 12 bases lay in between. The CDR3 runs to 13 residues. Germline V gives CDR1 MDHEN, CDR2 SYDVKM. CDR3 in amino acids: CASSLTREGGYTF. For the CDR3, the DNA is TGTGCCAGCAGTTTGACCAGGGAGGGTGGCTACACCTTC.

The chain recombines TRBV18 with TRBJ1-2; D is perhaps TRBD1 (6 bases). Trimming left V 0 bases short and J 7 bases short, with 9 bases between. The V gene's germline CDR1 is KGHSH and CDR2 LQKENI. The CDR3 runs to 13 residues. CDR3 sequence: CASSPPRGSGYTF. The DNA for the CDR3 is TGTGCCAGCTCACCACCCAGGGGCTCTGGCTACACCTTC.

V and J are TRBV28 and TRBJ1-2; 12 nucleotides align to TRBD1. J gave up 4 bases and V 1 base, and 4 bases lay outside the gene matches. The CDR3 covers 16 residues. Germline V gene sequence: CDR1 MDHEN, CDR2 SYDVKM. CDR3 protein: CASSLYGTGGSYGYTF. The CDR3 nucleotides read TGTGCCAGCAGTTTATACGGGACAGGGGGCTCCTATGGCTACACCTTC.

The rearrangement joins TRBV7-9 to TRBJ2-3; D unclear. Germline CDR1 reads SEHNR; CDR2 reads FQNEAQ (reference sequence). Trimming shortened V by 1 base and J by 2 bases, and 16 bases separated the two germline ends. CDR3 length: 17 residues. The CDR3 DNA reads TGTGCCAGCAGCTTAGAGGCCGGACGGGCCTTCACAGATACGCAGTATTTT. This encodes CASSLEAGRAFTDTQYF.

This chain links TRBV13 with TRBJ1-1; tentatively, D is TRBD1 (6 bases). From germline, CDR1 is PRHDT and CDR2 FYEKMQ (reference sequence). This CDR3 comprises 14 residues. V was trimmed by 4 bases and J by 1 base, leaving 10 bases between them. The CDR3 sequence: CASSSRGGNTEAFF. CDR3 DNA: TGTGCCAGCAGCTCCAGGGGAGGGAACACTGAAGCTTTCTTT. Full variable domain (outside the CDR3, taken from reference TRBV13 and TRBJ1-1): AAGVIQSPRHLIKEKRETATLKCYPIPRHDTVYWYQQGPGQDPQFLISFYEKMQSDKGSIPDRFSAQQFSDYHSELNMSSLELGDSALYFCASSSRGGNTEAFFGQGTRLTVV.

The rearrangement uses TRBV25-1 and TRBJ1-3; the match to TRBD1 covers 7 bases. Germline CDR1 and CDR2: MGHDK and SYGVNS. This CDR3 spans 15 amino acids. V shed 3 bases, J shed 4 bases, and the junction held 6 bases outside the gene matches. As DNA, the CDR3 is TGTGCCAGCAGTGACGGAAGACAGGGAGGAAACACCATATATTTT. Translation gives CASSDGRQGGNTIYF.

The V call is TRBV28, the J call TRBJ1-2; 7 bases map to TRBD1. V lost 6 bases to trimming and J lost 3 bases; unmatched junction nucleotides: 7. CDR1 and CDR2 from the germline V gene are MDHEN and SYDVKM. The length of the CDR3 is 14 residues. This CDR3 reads CASRKTGTDYGYTF. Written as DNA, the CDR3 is TGTGCCAGCAGAAAGACCGGGACAGACTATGGCTACACCTTC.

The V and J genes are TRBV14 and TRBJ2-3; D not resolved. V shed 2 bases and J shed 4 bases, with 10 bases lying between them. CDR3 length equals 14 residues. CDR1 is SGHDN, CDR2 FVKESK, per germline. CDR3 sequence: CASSQKRRADTQYF. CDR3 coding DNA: TGTGCCAGCAGCCAAAAACGCCGAGCAGATACGCAGTATTTT. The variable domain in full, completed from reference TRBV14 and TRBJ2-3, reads EAGVTQFPSHSVIEKGQTVTLRCDPISGHDNLYWYRRVMGKEIKFLLHFVKESKQDESGMPNNRFLAERTGGTYSTLKVQPAELEDSGVYFCASSQKRRADTQYFGPGTRLTVL.

Written as DNA, the CDR3 is TGCGCCAGCAGCCCCGAATGGAAGCGCCACCAAGAGACCCAGTACTTC. Protein: CASSPEWKRHQETQYF. V usage is TRBV5-1 and J usage is TRBJ2-5; D unresolved. Germline CDR1 reads SGHRS; CDR2 reads YFSETQ. V was pared by 4 bases and J by 0 bases, with 16 bases between. CDR3 length: 16 residues.

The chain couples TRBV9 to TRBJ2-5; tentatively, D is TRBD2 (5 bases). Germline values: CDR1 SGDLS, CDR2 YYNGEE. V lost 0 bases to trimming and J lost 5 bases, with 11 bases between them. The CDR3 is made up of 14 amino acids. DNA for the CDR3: TGTGCCAGCAGCGTAGTAGGGAGTCGGGAGACCCAGTACTTC. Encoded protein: CASSVVGSRETQYF.

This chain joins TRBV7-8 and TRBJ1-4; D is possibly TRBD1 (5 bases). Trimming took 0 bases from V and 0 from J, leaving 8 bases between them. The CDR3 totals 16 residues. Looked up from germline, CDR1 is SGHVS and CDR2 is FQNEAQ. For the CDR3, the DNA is TGTGCCAGCAGCTTAGCTCAGGGAGCAACTAATGAAAAACTGTTTTTT. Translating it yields CASSLAQGATNEKLFF.

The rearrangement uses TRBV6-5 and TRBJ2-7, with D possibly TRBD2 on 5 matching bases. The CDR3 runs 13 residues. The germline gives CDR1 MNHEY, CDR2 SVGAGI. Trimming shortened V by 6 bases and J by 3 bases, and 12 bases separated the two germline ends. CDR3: CASSLFGVYEQYV. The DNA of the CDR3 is TGTGCCAGCAGCCTTTTCGGGGTCTACGAGCAGTACGTC.

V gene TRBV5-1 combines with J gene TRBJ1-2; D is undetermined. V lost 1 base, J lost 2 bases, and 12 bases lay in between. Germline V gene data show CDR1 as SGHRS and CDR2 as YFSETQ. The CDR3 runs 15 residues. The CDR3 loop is CASSLTGEGNYGYTF. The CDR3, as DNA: TGCGCCAGCAGCTTGACCGGGGAGGGAAACTATGGCTACACCTTC.

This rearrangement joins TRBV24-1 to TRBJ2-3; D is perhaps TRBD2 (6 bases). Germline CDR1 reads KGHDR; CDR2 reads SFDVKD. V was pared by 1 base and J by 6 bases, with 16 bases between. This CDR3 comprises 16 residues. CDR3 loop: CATSDFVAGKRDTQYF. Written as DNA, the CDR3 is TGTGCCACCAGTGATTTCGTGGCGGGGAAGAGGGATACGCAGTATTTT.

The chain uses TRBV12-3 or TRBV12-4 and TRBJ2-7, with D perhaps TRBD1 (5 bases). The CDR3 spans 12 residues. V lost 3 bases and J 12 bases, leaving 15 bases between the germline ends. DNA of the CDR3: TGTGCCAGCAGTTTCCGAGACAGCCTTGCGTACTTC. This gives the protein CASSFRDSLAYF.

The CDR3 loop reads CASSLTGVAYEQYF. Written as DNA, the CDR3 is TGTGCCAGCAGCTTAACAGGGGTGGCCTACGAGCAGTACTTC. The chain uses TRBV7-9 and TRBJ2-7; 7 bases are shared with TRBD1. Per the germline V gene, CDR1 is SEHNR and CDR2 is FQNEAQ (reference sequence). V shed 2 bases and J 2 bases; nucleotides not matched to a gene: 3. CDR3 length equals 14 residues.

CDR3 sequence reads: CASSLRGALNEKLFF. CDR3 coding DNA: TGCGCCAGCAGCTTGAGGGGCGCTCTTAATGAAAAACTGTTTTTT. V usage is TRBV5-1 and J usage is TRBJ1-4, with TRBD1 as a possible D gene (5 bases). V lost 1 base to trimming and J lost 4 bases, with 11 bases between them. Germline loops: CDR1 SGHRS, CDR2 YFSETQ. The CDR3 runs 15 residues.

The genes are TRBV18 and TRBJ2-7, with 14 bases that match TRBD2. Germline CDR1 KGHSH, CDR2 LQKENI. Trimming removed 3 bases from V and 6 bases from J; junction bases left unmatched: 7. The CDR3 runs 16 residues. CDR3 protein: CASSPRLAGGPGEQYF. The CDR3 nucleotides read TGTGCCAGCTCACCCAGACTAGCGGGGGGGCCGGGCGAGCAGTACTTC. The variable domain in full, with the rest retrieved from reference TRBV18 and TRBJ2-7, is NAGVMQNPRHLVRRRGQEARLRCSPMKGHSHVYWYRQLPEEGLKFMVYLQKENIIDESGMPKERFSAEFPKEGPSILRIQQVVRGDSAAYFCASSPRLAGGPGEQYFGPGTRLTVT.

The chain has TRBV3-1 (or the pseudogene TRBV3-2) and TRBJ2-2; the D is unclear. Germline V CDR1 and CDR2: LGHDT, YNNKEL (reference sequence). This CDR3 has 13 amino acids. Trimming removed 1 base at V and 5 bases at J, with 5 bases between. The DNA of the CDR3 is TGTGCCAGCAGCCAAGCGGTTACCGGGGAGCTGTTTTTT. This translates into CASSQAVTGELFF.